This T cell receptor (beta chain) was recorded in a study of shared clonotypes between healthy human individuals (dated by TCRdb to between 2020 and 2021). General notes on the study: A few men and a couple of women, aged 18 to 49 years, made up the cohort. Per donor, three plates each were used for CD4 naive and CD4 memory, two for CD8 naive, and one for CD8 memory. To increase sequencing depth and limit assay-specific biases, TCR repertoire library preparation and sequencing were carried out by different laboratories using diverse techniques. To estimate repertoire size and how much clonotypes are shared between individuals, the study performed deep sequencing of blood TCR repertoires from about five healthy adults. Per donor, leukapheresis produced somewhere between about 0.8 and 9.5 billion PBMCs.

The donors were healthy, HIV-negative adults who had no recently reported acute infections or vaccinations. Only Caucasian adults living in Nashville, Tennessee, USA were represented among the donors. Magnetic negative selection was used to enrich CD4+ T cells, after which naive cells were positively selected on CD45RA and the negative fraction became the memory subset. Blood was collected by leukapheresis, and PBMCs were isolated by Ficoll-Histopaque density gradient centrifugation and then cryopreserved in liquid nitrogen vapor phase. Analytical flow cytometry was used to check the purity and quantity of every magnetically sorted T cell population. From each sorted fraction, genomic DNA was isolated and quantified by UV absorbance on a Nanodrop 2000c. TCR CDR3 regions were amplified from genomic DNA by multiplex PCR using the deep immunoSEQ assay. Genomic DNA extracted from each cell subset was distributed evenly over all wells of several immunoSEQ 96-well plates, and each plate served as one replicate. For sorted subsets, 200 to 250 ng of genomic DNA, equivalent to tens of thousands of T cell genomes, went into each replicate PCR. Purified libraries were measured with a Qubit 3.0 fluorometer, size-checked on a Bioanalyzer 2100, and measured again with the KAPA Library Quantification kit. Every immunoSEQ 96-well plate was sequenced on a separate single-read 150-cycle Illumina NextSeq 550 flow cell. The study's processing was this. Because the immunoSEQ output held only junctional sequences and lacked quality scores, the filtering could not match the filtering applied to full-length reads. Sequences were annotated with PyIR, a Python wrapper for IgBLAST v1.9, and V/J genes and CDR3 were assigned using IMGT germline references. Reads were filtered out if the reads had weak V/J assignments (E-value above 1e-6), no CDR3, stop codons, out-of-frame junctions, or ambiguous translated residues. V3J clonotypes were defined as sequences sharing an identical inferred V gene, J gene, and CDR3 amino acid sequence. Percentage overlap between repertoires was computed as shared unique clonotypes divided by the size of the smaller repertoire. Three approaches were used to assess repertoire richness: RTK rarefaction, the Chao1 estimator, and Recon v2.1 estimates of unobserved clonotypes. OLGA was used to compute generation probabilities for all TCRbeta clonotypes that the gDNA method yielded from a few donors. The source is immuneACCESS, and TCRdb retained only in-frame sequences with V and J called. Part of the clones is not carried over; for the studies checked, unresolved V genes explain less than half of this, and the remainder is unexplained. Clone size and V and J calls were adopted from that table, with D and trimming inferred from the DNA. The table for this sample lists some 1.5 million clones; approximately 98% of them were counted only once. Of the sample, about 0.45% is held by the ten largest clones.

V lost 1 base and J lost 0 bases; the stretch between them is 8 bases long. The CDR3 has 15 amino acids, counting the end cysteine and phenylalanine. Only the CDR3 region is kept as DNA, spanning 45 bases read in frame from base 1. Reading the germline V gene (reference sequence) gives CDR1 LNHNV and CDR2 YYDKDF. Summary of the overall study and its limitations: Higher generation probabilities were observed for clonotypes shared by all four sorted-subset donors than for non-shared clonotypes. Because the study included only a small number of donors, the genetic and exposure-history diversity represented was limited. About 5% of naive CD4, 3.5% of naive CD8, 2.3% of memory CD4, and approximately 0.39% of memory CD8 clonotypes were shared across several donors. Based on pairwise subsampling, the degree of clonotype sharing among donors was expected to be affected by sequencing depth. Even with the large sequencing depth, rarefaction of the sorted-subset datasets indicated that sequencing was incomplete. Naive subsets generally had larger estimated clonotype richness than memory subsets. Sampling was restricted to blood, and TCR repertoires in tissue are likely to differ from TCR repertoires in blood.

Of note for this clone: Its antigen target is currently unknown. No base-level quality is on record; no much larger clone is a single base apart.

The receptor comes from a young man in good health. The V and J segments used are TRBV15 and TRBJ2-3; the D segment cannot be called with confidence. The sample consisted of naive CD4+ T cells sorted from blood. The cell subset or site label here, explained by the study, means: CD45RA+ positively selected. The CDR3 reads CATSRASWSTDTQYF. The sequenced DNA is TGTGCCACCAGCAGAGCTTCCTGGAGCACAGATACGCAGTATTTT.